This TCR beta chain comes out of a study of T cells after yellow fever vaccination. Germline V gene data show CDR1 as SGHVS and CDR2 as FNYEAQ. The V end was cut by 4 bases, the J end by 0 bases, with 9 bases between. The CDR3 extends over 15 amino acids. TCRdb reanalysed the 5' RACE reads using MiXCR and keeps one entry per CDR3 protein. The sample has about 510,000 distinct CDR3 sequences; 20% to 25% are singletons. Points from the study as a whole: The secondary response was weaker, and its peak arrived faster, on day 5 versus 15.

This clonotype was observed a handful of times. Its antigen is still unknown. The TCR comes from a man between 18 and 29 years old who received the YFV17D yellow fever vaccine. Sequencing used PBMCs, obtained more than 20 days after the first yellow fever vaccination. V gene TRBV7-6 combines with J gene TRBJ2-2; weak D call: TRBD1 (6 bases). The CDR3 coding sequence is TGTGCCAGCAGCTGGGACACACCGAACACCGGGGAGCTGTTTTTT. It yields the protein CASSWDTPNTGELFF.